This is a list of T cell receptor beta chains from one sample in a study of PD-L1 blockade in urothelial cancer. Assay: immunoSEQ multiplex PCR; the TCRdb copy retains only in-frame clones and omits some. The data hold some 49,000 clones, with around 90% observed a single time. The sequenced sample was PBMCs, obtained around atezolizumab (anti-PD-L1) treatment. The receptors shown here come from a man aged 60 to 75 with urothelial cancer. The CDR3 runs from the conserved cysteine through the conserved F or W. Each record gives: V gene, J gene, CDR3 protein.

v_call: TRBV14
j_call: TRBJ2-3
cdr3_aa: CASSQFLAGGLTDTQYF

v_call: TRBV19
j_call: TRBJ2-1
cdr3_aa: CASRWGQGISDEQFF

v_call: TRBV7-8
j_call: TRBJ1-2
cdr3_aa: CASSLADRGYHYGYTF

v_call: TRBV6-5
j_call: TRBJ2-2
cdr3_aa: CASSRDIGNTGELFF

v_call: TRBV9
j_call: TRBJ2-7
cdr3_aa: CASSAGLESSYEQYF

v_call: TRBV7-2
j_call: TRBJ2-7
cdr3_aa: CASTKISGTGFYEQYF

v_call: TRBV7-2
j_call: TRBJ1-1
cdr3_aa: CASKIGTSNTEAFF

v_call: TRBV6-4
j_call: TRBJ1-3
cdr3_aa: CASPGSGNTIYF

v_call: TRBV30
j_call: TRBJ2-7
cdr3_aa: CAWSSQGYEQYF

v_call: TRBV23-1
j_call: TRBJ2-7
cdr3_aa: CASSRRQGISYEQYF

v_call: TRBV5-1
j_call: TRBJ2-5
cdr3_aa: CASSMGRGGLETQYF

v_call: TRBV14
j_call: TRBJ2-3
cdr3_aa: CASSQRGADTQYF

v_call: TRBV5-5
j_call: TRBJ2-4
cdr3_aa: CASSGRQENIQYF

v_call: TRBV4-1
j_call: TRBJ2-7
cdr3_aa: CASSLRAQQGAFSSYEQYF

v_call: TRBV20-1
j_call: TRBJ2-3
cdr3_aa: CSVVAPDTQYF